This T cell receptor (beta chain) emerged from a study of cytomegalovirus exposure and HLA in healthy donors. General study points: In an earlier analysis, most TCR beta V segments were productive about 87% or about 30% of the time.

The CDR3 is 16 residues long. The germline V gene has CDR1 KGHSH and CDR2 LQKENI. V trimming: 0 bases; J trimming: 4 bases; junction bases outside the gene matches: 5. Worth noting for this clone: Its antigen is undetermined.

Vbeta (60) and Jbeta (13) primers were used in the PCR. Sequencing was performed with immunoSEQ multiplex PCR; in TCRdb, only in-frame clones are kept and a portion is missing. Found here are approximately 130,000 clones, roughly 77% of them singletons; the top ten hold about 1.8%. The chain couples TRBV18 to TRBJ2-1; 8 positions match TRBD2. This receptor was identified in a man between 18 and 35 years old in good health and CMV-seronegative. Sequencing was performed on PBMCs. CDR3: CASSPPNGGVYNEQFF. CDR3 DNA: TGTGCCAGCTCACCACCAAACGGGGGGGTGTACAATGAGCAGTTCTTC.